The T cell receptor beta chain under discussion was sequenced for a study of beta chain features in type 1 diabetes. The CDR3 spans 15 residues. The V segment lost 5 bases and the J segment 3 bases; nucleotides outside the gene matches: 5. Germline CDR1 reads SGHTA; CDR2 reads FQGNSA. It was one heparinised blood draw, averaging around 100 mL, that each donor gave. Purity (above 95%) was reached by all sorted populations. To note about this clone: The antigen remains undetermined.

Whole-study results and caveats: When Type 1 diabetes patients were examined, their TCRB CDR3s proved moderately but significantly shorter in all four CD4+ subsets. The question left open here concerned HLA type influencing TCRB rearrangement. Naive, central memory and Treg TCRB repertoires appeared more alike in patients than in healthy donors.

Reverse transcription of all isolated RNA meant that expressed TCRB transcripts were sequenced. Sequenced by immunoSEQ multiplex PCR; TCRdb stores in-frame clones only, minus some. This sample carries some 120,000 clones, roughly 17% of them seen once, and the ten largest clones take 2% to 3%. Sequencing was carried out using central memory CD4+ T cells from blood. The clonotype originates from a man aged 18-30 years with type 1 diabetes. The chain combines TRBV7-2 with TRBJ2-1, with 9 bases aligning to TRBD1. This chain's CDR3 is CASSGGQGIYNEQFF. CDR3 bases: TGTGCCAGCAGCGGGGGACAGGGAATCTACAATGAGCAGTTCTTC.